One and the same sample provided the 26 T cell receptor beta chains below, sequenced in a study of CXCR4 blockade with PD-1 therapy in pancreatic cancer. This table comes from immunoSEQ multiplex PCR, and its TCRdb copy is limited to in-frame clones, with some not included. The sample yields over 15,000 clones, around 72% seen once. The sequenced material came from tumor tissue. The receptors come from a human donor with pancreatic ductal adenocarcinoma.

This clone was seen a handful of times. The J gene is TRBJ2-7, the V gene TRBV6-4, with D perhaps TRBD2 (5 bases). CDR3 length: 14 amino acids. Trimming cost V 8 bases and J 0 bases, with 14 bases left between them. Per the germline V gene, CDR1 is MRHNA and CDR2 is SNTAGT. This CDR3 is CASATSISSYEQYF. CDR3 in DNA: TGTGCCAGCGCTACTAGTATATCCTCCTACGAGCAGTACTTC.

The chain employs TRBV14 and TRBJ1-2, with TRBD1 matching over 7 bases. CDR3 length: 16 amino acids. Trimming took 6 bases from V and 8 from J; bases not matched to a gene: 18. Per germline, CDR1 SGHDN and CDR2 FVKESK. The CDR3: CASSQHLLSETGGYTF. The CDR3 DNA follows: TGTGCCAGCAGTCAGCACTTACTCTCCGAGACAGGGGGCTACACCTTC.

A note on this clone: The sequenced fragment ends 1 residue before the CDR3 boundary, so the rest is inferred from the germline J gene. The chain is built from TRBV6-1 and TRBJ2-1; 9 bases fit TRBD2. V shed 1 base and J 2 bases; nucleotides not matched to a gene: 6. The CDR3 sequence is 17 residues long. CDR1 MNHNS and CDR2 SASEGT come from the germline V gene. The sequenced part of the CDR3 DNA is TGTGCCAGCAGTGAAGGCCGGCGACTAGCGGCCTACAATGAGCAGTTC. Protein product: CASSEGRRLAAYNEQF. The entire CDR3 protein reads CASSEGRRLAAYNEQFF.

This rearrangement joins TRBV30 to TRBJ2-2; either TRBD1 or TRBD2 may supply D (5 bases each). Germline V lookup: CDR1 GTSNPN, CDR2 SVGIG (reference sequence). With 5 bases removed from V and 1 base from J, the gap between germline ends came to 17 bases. CDR3 length equals 16 residues. CDR3 nucleotide sequence: TGTGCCTGGGATCGGGGCCTCTCAGGGAACACCGGGGAGCTGTTTTTT. Amino acid sequence: CAWDRGLSGNTGELFF.

CDR3 loop: CASSIEAPGDEQFF. The CDR3 nucleotides read TGTGCCAGTAGTATAGAAGCGCCTGGGGATGAGCAGTTCTTC. The rearrangement joins TRBV19 to TRBJ2-1; unclear D gene. Trimming shortened V by 0 bases and J by 8 bases, and 11 bases separated the two germline ends. Germline CDR1 reads LNHDA; CDR2 reads SQIVND (reference sequence). The CDR3 runs to 14 residues.

This sequence joins TRBV29-1 and TRBJ2-1, with 8 bases that match TRBD2. Germline V gives CDR1 SQVTM, CDR2 ANQGSEA. The CDR3 consists of 19 residues. With 3 bases clipped from V and 0 bases from J, the junction kept 16 bases outside the gene matches. Here the CDR3 reads CSVDGFASGRFSSYNEQFF. CDR3 sequence (DNA): TGCAGCGTTGATGGGTTTGCTAGCGGGCGATTTTCCTCCTACAATGAGCAGTTCTTC.

This chain uses TRBV9 with TRBJ1-1, with D uncertain. Germline CDR1 SGDLS, CDR2 YYNGEE. The V end lost 1 base, the J end lost 1 base, and 11 bases lay between the germline ends. There are 15 residues in the CDR3. The CDR3 here is CASSVTQAQNTEAFF. The CDR3 region has the DNA TGTGCCAGCAGCGTAACCCAGGCGCAGAACACTGAAGCTTTCTTT.

The CDR3 loop is CASSPPLPFSQYF. The CDR3, as DNA: TGTGCCAGCTCACCACCGTTGCCCTTTAGCCAGTACTTC. The chain carries TRBV18 and TRBJ2-7; unclear D gene. The germline gives CDR1 KGHSH, CDR2 LQKENI. The V end lost 0 bases, the J end lost 10 bases, and 13 bases lay between the germline ends. CDR3 length: 13 amino acids.

The J gene is TRBJ2-7, the V gene TRBV4-1; D perhaps matches TRBD2 (6 bases). The CDR3 loop spans 16 amino acids. CDR1 is MGHRA and CDR2 is YSYEKL in the germline V gene. V was cut by 1 base and J by 2 bases, with 15 bases left in between. CDR3 bases: TGCGCCAGCAGCCAAGGGGGCGGATGGGGGGCCTACGAGCAGTACTTC. Translating it yields CASSQGGGWGAYEQYF.

V gene TRBV9 combines with J gene TRBJ2-1; no clear D gene. V was cut by 0 bases and J by 4 bases, with 2 bases left in between. Looked up from germline, CDR1 is SGDLS and CDR2 is YYNGEE. The CDR3 is made up of 12 amino acids. In DNA form, the CDR3 reads TGTGCCAGCAGCGTAGGGTACAATGAGCAGTTCTTC. Its protein product is CASSVGYNEQFF.

This clone appeared once. This chain connects TRBV19 to TRBJ1-2; D uncertain. The CDR3 extends over 12 amino acids. V was pared by 3 bases and J by 6 bases, with 8 bases between. Per germline, CDR1 LNHDA and CDR2 SQIVND (reference sequence). In DNA form, the CDR3 reads TGTGCCAGTAGTATTAGGGAAGATGGCTACACCTTC. Its translation is CASSIREDGYTF. Drawing the rest from reference TRBV19 and TRBJ1-2, the complete variable domain is DGGITQSPKYLFRKEGQNVTLSCEQNLNHDAMYWYRQDPGQGLRLIYYSQIVNDFQKGDIAEGYSVSREKKESFPLTVTSAQKNPTAFYLCASSIREDGYTFGSGTRLTVV.

This clone was recorded many times. The CDR3 loop is CASSLRTSGLAETQYF. The CDR3 nucleotides read TGTGCCAGCAGCTTACGGACTAGCGGACTAGCGGAGACCCAGTACTTC. The J gene is TRBJ2-5, the V gene TRBV11-3, with TRBD2 matching 10 bases. Germline V gene sequence: CDR1 SGHNT, CDR2 YENEEA. The CDR3 consists of 16 residues. Germline trimming cut 2 bases from V and 5 bases from J; bases unmatched to any gene: 8.

V is TRBV28 and J is TRBJ2-1; 7 bases match TRBD2. This CDR3 has 15 residues. The trim removed 4 bases at V and 10 bases at J, leaving 13 bases unmatched. Germline values: CDR1 MDHEN, CDR2 SYDVKM. The CDR3 coding sequence is TGTGCCAGCAGTTCTCCTTCTAGCGGAGGGCGGGAGCAGTTCTTC. It translates to CASSSPSSGGREQFF. Filled out from reference TRBV28 and TRBJ2-1, the complete variable domain reads DVKVTQSSRYLVKRTGEKVFLECVQDMDHENMFWYRQDPGLGLRLIYFSYDVKMKEKGDIPEGYSVSREKKERFSLILESASTNQTSMYLCASSSPSSGGREQFFGPGTRLTVL.

Concerning this clone: The DNA has a base that is unclear or was not read; X is used for its residue. The CDR3 region has the DNA TGTGCCAGCTCGACAGGGGGCAYTAATGAAAAACTGTTTTTT. Its translation is CASSTGGXNEKLFF. This rearrangement joins TRBV18 to TRBJ1-4; TRBD1 matches 10 bases. The V and J ends lost 6 bases and 4 bases, in that order; junction bases with no gene match: 2. Germline V gene data show CDR1 as KGHSH and CDR2 as LQKENI. This CDR3 comprises 14 residues.

This clone has just a few counts. The J gene is TRBJ2-3, the V gene TRBV29-1; either TRBD1 or TRBD2 may supply D (5 bases each). Trimming left V 0 bases short and J 6 bases short, with 22 bases between. The CDR3 runs to 17 residues. The V gene's germline CDR1 is SQVTM and CDR2 ANQGSEA. The CDR3 here is CSVEDWAGTHHLDTQYF. The CDR3 nucleotides read TGCAGCGTTGAAGATTGGGCCGGGACGCACCACCTGGATACGCAGTATTTT.

This sequence joins TRBV11-3 and TRBJ2-1; D not certain. V was pared by 5 bases and J by 5 bases, with 16 bases between. The CDR3 has 15 amino acids. Germline V lookup: CDR1 SGHNT, CDR2 YENEEA. CDR3 DNA: TGTGCCAGCAGCCAAACAATCAGGCAAGACAATGAGCAGTTCTTC. This gives the protein CASSQTIRQDNEQFF. Full variable domain (remainder filled in from reference TRBV11-3 and TRBJ2-1): EAGVVQSPRYKIIEKKQPVAFWCNPISGHNTLYWYLQNLGQGPELLIRYENEEAVDDSQLPKDRFSAERLKGVDSTLKIQPAELGDSAVYLCASSQTIRQDNEQFFGPGTRLTVL.

The chain combines TRBV19 with TRBJ1-1, with D hard to call. V lost 5 bases, J lost 1 base, and 5 bases lay in between. CDR1 and CDR2 (germline): LNHDA, SQIVND (reference sequence). This CDR3 region has 12 residues. This chain's CDR3 is CASSSWNTEAFF. CDR3 DNA: TGTGCCAGTAGTTCCTGGAACACTGAAGCTTTCTTT.

A single count supports this clone. The gene calls are TRBV28 and TRBJ1-1; D gene uncertain. This CDR3 is 13 amino acids long. Germline V lookup: CDR1 MDHEN, CDR2 SYDVKM. This chain's CDR3 is CVTLRQMNTEAFF. As DNA, the CDR3 is TGTGTGACCTTGAGGCAGATGAACACTGAAGCTTTCTTT.

This clone has only a few counts. The genes are TRBV18 and TRBJ2-2, with D hard to call. The CDR3 spans 15 residues. The V end was cut by 3 bases, the J end by 5 bases, with 13 bases between. The germline V gene encodes CDR1 KGHSH and CDR2 LQKENI. CDR3 sequence: CASSPRFESTGELFF. As DNA, the CDR3 is TGTGCCAGCTCACCTCGGTTTGAATCGACCGGGGAGCTGTTTTTT.

The chain couples TRBV15 to TRBJ1-2; 10 bases map to TRBD1. Looked up from germline, CDR1 is LNHNV and CDR2 is YYDKDF (reference sequence). This CDR3 has 16 amino acids. V gave up 5 bases and J gave up 3 bases; unmatched junction bases: 9. CDR3 coding DNA: TGTGCCACCAGCGTGGGTCTGACAGGGGGCGACTATGGCTACACCTTC. Encoded protein: CATSVGLTGGDYGYTF.

The chain carries TRBV19 and TRBJ2-6, with D possibly TRBD2 on 5 matching bases. This CDR3 contains 16 residues. The germline CDR1 and CDR2 sequences are LNHDA and SQIVND (reference sequence). V shed 7 bases and J shed 2 bases, with 15 bases lying between them. The CDR3 DNA follows: TGTGCCAGTACCGGGGAGCCTCGAACTGGGGCCAACGTCCTGACTTTC. Encoded protein: CASTGEPRTGANVLTF.

V and J are TRBV19 and TRBJ2-7; TRBD1 aligns across 7 bases. Unmatched junction bases numbered 7, after V lost 5 bases and J lost 0 bases. This CDR3 spans 15 amino acids. Germline CDR1 and CDR2: LNHDA and SQIVND (reference sequence). CDR3: CASSVGQASSYEQYF. CDR3 coding DNA: TGTGCCAGTAGTGTCGGACAGGCAAGCTCCTACGAGCAGTACTTC.

The chain employs TRBV29-1 and TRBJ1-4, with unresolved D. The CDR3 length is 14 residues. Trimming pared 3 bases from V and 1 base from J, leaving 9 bases between. Germline loops: CDR1 SQVTM, CDR2 ANQGSEA. The CDR3 sequence: CSVDTGGTNEKLFF. For the CDR3, the DNA is TGCAGCGTTGATACGGGTGGAACTAATGAAAAACTGTTTTTT.

The J gene is TRBJ2-2, the V gene TRBV30; no reliable D call. The CDR3 extends over 12 amino acids. CDR1 and CDR2 (germline): GTSNPN, SVGIG (reference sequence). The V end was cut by 0 bases, the J end by 5 bases, with 4 bases between. Written as DNA, the CDR3 is TGTGCCTGGAGTGTACCAACCGGGGAGCTGTTTTTT. Translating gives CAWSVPTGELFF.

The rearrangement joins TRBV15 to TRBJ2-2; 8 nucleotides agree with TRBD1. Per the germline V gene, CDR1 is LNHNV and CDR2 is YYDKDF (reference sequence). J gave up 5 bases and V 1 base, and 3 bases lay outside the gene matches. The length of the CDR3 is 15 residues. CDR3 nucleotides: TGTGCCACCAGCAGAGTGGGGACAGGAACCGGGGAGCTGTTTTTT. Translation gives CATSRVGTGTGELFF.

V and J are TRBV25-1 and TRBJ1-5; no reliable D call. The length of the CDR3 is 13 residues. CDR1 is MGHDK and CDR2 is SYGVNS in the germline V gene. V lost 6 bases to trimming and J lost 0 bases, with 6 bases between them. This CDR3 reads CASRGYSNQPQHF. CDR3 bases: TGTGCCAGCAGGGGTTATAGCAATCAGCCCCAGCATTTT.